This T cell receptor (beta chain) was recorded in a study of human T cells and chemical hapten exposure. Turning to the study itself: Patch tests applied 0.01% DPC to the upper back, read at 6 days. Mostly female patients had alopecia areata, totalis or universalis.

Described time point: patch test 2, 6 weeks after DPC sensitization. Documented treatment: therapeutic diphenylcyclopropenone sensitization with weekly scalp DPC. A remark on this clonotype: What it binds is unknown.

For the library, individual cDNA molecules each received unique molecular identifiers. A single record per CDR3 protein comes from TCRdb applying MiXCR to the RACE reads. The sample has about 110,000 distinct CDR3 sequences, roughly a tenth seen once. Regarding the study as a whole: Counts of TCRs above 1 in 1000 frequency stayed unchanged with DPC sensitization.

The germline V and J ends were trimmed by 5 bases and 4 bases, with 21 bases remaining between them. This CDR3 spans 17 amino acids. Germline values: CDR1 ENHRY, CDR2 SYGVKD. The clonotype comes from a woman aged 40 to 50 with alopecia areata. Some clones in this sample may be carry-over from other donors' samples. Material: whole blood, obtained in connection with sensitization to the hapten diphenylcyclopropenone (DPC). This chain connects TRBV10-3 to TRBJ1-3; D is undetermined. CDR3: CAISKRSDSLAGNTIYF. CDR3 in DNA: TGTGCCATCAGTAAGCGGTCAGATTCCCTCGCAGGAAACACCATATATTTT.